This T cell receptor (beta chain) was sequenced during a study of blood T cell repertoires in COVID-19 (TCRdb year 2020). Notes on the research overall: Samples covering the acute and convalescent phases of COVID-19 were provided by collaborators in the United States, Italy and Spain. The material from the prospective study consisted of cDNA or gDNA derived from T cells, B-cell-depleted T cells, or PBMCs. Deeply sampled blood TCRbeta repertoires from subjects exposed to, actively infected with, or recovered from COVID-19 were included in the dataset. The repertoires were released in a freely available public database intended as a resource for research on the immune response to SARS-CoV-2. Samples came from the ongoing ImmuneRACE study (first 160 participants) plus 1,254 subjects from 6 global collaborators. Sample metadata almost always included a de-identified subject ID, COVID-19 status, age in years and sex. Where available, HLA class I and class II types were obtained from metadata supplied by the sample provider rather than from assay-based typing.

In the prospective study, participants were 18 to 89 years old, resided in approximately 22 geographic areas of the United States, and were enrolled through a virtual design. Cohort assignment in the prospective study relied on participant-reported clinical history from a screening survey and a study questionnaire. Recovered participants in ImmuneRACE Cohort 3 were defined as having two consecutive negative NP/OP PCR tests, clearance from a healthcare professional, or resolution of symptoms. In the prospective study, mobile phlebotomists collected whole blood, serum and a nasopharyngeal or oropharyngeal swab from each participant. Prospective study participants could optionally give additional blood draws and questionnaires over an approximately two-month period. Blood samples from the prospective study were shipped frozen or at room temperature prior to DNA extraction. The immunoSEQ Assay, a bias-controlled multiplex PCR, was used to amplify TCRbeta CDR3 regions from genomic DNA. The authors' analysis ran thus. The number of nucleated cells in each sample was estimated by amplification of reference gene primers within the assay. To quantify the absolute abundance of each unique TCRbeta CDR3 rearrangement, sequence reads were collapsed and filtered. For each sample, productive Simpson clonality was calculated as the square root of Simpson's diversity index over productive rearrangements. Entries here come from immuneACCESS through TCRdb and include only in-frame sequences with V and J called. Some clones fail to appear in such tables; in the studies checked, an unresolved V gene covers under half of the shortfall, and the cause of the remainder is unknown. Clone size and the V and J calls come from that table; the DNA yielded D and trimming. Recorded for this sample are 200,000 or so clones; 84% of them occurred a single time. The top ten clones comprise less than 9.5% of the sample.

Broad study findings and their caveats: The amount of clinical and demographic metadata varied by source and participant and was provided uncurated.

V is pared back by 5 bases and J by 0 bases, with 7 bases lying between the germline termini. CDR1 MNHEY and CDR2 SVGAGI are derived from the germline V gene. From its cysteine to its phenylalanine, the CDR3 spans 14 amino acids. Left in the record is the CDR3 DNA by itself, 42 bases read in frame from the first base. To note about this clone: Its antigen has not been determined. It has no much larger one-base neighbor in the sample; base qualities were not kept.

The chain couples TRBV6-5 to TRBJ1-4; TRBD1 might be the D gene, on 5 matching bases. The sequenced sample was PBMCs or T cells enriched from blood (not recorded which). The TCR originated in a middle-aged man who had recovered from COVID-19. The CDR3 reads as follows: CASSQTATNEKLFF. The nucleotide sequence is TGTGCCAGCAGTCAGACAGCAACTAATGAAAAACTGTTTTTT.